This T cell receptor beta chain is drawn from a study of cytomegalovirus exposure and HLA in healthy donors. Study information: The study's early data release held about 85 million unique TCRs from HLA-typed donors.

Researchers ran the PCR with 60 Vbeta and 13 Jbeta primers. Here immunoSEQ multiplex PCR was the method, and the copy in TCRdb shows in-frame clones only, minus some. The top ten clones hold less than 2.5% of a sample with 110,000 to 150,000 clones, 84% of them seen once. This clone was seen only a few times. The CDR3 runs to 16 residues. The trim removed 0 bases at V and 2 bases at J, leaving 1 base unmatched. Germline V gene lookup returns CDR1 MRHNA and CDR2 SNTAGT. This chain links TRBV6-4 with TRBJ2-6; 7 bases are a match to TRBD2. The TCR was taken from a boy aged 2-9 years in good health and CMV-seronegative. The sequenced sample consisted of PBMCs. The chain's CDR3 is CASSDSAGAGANVLTF. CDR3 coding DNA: TGTGCCAGCAGTGACTCTGCGGGGGCTGGGGCCAACGTCCTGACTTTC.